The present T cell receptor (beta chain) was sequenced within a study of molecular identifiers for immune sequencing clone quantification. Turning to the study itself: In the replicates, RNA derived from about 19,000 or 110,000 naive CD8 cells was divided into five parts, and four were sequenced.

TCRdb itself ran the PCR reads through MiXCR, one entry per CDR3 protein. The repertoire consists of some 91,000 distinct CDR3 sequences, with approximately 24% occurring once and the leading ten covering approximately 0.94%. In its sample, this clonotype was seen many times. There are 16 residues in the CDR3. With 5 bases clipped from V and 7 bases from J, the junction kept 17 bases outside the gene matches. The sample consisted of naive CD8+ T cells from blood, with Jurkat cell RNA spiked in. Subset in this sample: FACS-sorted CD8+CD4-CCR7+CD45RA+ naive T cells. The TCR sequence derives from a human donor in good health. Some libraries in this study had Jurkat cell RNA spiked in. V is TRBV12-3 or TRBV12-4 and J is TRBJ2-7; TRBD2 matches 7 bases. The CDR3 DNA follows: TGTGCCAGCAGTCCCGGGGTGGTGGGAGGGCCTTGGGAGCAGTACTTC. Translating gives CASSPGVVGGPWEQYF.